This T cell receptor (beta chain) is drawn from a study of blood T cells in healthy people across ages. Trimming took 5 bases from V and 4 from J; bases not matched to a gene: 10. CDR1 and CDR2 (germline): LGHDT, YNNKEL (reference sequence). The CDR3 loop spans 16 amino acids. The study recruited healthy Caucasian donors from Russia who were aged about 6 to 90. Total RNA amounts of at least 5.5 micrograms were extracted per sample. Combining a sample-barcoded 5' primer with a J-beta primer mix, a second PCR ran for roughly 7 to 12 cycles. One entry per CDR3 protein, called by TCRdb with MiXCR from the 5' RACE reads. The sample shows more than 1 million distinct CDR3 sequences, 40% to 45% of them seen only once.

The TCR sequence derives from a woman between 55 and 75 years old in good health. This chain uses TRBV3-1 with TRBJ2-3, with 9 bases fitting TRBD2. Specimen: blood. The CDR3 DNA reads TGTGCCAGCAGCGCACGTTCGACTAGCGGCTCAGATACGCAGTATTTT. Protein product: CASSARSTSGSDTQYF.